The 4 T cell receptor beta chains below all came from one sample that was sequenced in a study of blood T cells in healthy people across ages. PCR was performed a second time for about 7 to 11 cycles using a sample-barcoded 5' primer and a J-beta primer mix. TCRdb independently ran MiXCR on the 5' RACE reads; one entry per CDR3 protein. The repertoire holds hundreds of thousands of distinct CDR3 sequences, more than 55% seen once, with under 30% in the top ten. Material: blood. These receptor sequences come from a man aged 35 to 55 in good health.

The chain couples TRBV30 to TRBJ1-5; D remains ambiguous. The CDR3 runs to 14 residues. The germline V gene has CDR1 GTSNPN and CDR2 SVGIG (reference sequence). V lost 2 bases and J lost 7, with 15 bases in between. The CDR3 region has the DNA TGTGCCTGGAGTTTGGACGGATCAATCCAGCCCCAGCATTTT. Its translation: CAWSLDGSIQPQHF. Filled out from reference TRBV30 and TRBJ1-5, the complete variable domain reads SQTIHQWPATLVQPVGSPLSLECTVEGTSNPNLYWYRQAAGRGLQLLFYSVGIGQISSEVPQNLSASRPQDRQFILSSKKLLLSDSGFYLCAWSLDGSIQPQHFGDGTRLSIL.

J is TRBJ1-5 and V is TRBV7-2, with D possibly matching TRBD1 (5 bases). The CDR3 has 14 residues. The germline V gene encodes CDR1 SGHTA and CDR2 FQGNSA. Deletions cut 4 bases from V and 2 bases from J, with 9 bases between. The CDR3 sequence is CASSYDSRNQPQHF. The CDR3 region has the DNA TGTGCCAGCAGCTATGACAGCCGCAATCAGCCCCAGCATTTT.

The chain has TRBV5-1 and TRBJ2-1; tentative D call: TRBD2 (6 bases). Germline CDR1 is SGHRS and CDR2 is YFSETQ. V was shortened by 1 base and J by 7 bases, with 12 bases between the two germline ends. The CDR3 runs 14 residues. The CDR3 nucleotides read TGCGCCAGCAGCTTGTGGGACTTAGATAATGAGCAGTTCTTC. Its translation is CASSLWDLDNEQFF.

This clonotype occurred many times. The chain joins TRBV7-2 to TRBJ2-6; no clear D gene. This CDR3 has 14 amino acids. Trimming removed 1 base at V and 2 bases at J, with 3 bases between. The germline V gene has CDR1 SGHTA and CDR2 FQGNSA. The CDR3 loop is CASSLVPGANVLTF. DNA of the CDR3: TGTGCCAGCAGCTTAGTACCTGGGGCCAACGTCCTGACTTTC.